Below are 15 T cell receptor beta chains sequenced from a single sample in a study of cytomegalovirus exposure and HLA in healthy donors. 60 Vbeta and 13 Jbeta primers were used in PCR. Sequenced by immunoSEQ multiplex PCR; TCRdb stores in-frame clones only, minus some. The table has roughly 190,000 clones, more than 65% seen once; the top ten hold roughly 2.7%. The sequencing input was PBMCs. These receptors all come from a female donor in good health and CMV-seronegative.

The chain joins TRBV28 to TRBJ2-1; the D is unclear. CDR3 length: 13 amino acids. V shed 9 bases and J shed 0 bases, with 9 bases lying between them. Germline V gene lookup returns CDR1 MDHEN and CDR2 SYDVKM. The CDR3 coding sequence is TGTGCCAGTATAAGGAGCTCCTACAATGAGCAGTTCTTC. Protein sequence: CASIRSSYNEQFF.

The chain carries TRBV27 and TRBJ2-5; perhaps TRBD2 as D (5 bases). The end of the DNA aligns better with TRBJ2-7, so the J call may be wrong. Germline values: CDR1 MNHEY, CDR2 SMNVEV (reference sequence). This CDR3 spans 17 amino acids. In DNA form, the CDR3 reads TGTGCCAGCAGTTCATCCGACCGAGGGCGCGCCTCCTACGAGCAGTACTTC. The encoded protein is CASSSSDRGRASYEQYF.

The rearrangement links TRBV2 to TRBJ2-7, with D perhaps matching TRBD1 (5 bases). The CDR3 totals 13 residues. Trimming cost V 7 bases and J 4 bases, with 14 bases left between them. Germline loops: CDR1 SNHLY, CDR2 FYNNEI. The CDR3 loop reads CASNKGMSYEQYF. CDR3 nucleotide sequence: TGTGCCAGCAATAAGGGGATGAGTTACGAGCAGTACTTC.

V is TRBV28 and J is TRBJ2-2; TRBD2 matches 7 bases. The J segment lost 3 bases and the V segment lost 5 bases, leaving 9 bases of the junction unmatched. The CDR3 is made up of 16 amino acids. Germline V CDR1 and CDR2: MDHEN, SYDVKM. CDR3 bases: TGTGCCAGCAGTCCCCCCCGGGGGAGGGACACCGGGGAGCTGTTTTTT. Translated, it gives CASSPPRGRDTGELFF.

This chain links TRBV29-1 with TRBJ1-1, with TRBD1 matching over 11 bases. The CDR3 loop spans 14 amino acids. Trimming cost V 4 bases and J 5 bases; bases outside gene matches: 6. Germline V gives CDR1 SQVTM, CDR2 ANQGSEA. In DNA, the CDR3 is TGCAGCGTTGGGACAGGGGGCGCCGGGACTGAAGCTTTCTTT. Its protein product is CSVGTGGAGTEAFF.

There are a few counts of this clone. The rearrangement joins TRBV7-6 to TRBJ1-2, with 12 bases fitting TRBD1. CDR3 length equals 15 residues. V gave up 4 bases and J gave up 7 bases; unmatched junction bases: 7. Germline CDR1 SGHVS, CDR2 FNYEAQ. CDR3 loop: CASSWGTGGVGGYTF. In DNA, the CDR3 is TGTGCCAGCAGCTGGGGGACAGGGGGCGTCGGTGGCTACACCTTC.

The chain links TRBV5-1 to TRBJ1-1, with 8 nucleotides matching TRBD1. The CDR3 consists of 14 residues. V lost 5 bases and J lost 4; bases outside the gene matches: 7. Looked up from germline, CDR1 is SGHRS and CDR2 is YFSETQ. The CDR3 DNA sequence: TGCGCCAGCAGTTTAAGCACAGGGGGCACTGAAGCTTTCTTT. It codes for CASSLSTGGTEAFF.

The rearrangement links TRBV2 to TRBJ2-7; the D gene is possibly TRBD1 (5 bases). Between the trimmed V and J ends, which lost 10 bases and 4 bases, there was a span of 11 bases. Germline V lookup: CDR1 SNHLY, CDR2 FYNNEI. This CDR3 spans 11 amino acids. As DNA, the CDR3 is TGTGCCATCTTCAGGGTATACGAGCAGTACTTC. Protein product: CAIFRVYEQYF.

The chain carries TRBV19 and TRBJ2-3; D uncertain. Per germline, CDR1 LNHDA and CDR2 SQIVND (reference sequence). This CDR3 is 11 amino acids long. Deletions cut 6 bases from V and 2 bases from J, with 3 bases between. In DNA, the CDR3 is TGTGCCAGTAGCTACACAGATACGCAGTATTTT. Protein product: CASSYTDTQYF.

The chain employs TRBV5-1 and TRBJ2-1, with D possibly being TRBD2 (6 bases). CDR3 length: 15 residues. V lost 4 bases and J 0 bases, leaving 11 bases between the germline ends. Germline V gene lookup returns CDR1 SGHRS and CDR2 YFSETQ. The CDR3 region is CASSPSGYSYNEQFF. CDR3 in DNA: TGCGCCAGCAGCCCCAGCGGGTACTCCTACAATGAGCAGTTCTTC.

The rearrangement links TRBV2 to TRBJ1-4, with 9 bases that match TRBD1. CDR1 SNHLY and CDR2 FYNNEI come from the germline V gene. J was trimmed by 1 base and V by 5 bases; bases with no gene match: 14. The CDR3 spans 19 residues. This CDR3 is CASSSPPGTGSVTNEKLFF. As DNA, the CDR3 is TGTGCCAGCAGTTCTCCTCCCGGGACAGGGTCAGTAACTAATGAAAAACTGTTTTTT.

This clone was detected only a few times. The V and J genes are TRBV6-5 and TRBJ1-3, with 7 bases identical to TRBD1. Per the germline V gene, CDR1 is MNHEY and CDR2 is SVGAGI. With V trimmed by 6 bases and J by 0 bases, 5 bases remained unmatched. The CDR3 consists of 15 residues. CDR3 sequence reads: CASREWDSSGNTIYF. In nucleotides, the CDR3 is TGTGCCAGCAGAGAATGGGACAGCTCTGGAAACACCATATATTTT.

CDR3: CASRAAGHPSYNEQFF. DNA for the CDR3: TGTGCCAGCAGAGCAGCGGGGCACCCTTCCTACAATGAGCAGTTCTTC. The V call is TRBV2, the J call TRBJ2-1; 7 nucleotides line up with TRBD2. The CDR3 extends over 16 amino acids. V lost 6 bases, J lost 1 base, and 9 bases stayed unmatched. Per germline, CDR1 SNHLY and CDR2 FYNNEI.

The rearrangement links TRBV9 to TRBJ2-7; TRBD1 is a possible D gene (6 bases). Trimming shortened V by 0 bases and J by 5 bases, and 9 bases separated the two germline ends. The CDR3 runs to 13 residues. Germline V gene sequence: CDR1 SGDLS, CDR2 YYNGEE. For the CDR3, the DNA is TGTGCCAGCAGCGTAGGCGCAGGGGACGAGCAGTACTTC. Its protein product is CASSVGAGDEQYF.

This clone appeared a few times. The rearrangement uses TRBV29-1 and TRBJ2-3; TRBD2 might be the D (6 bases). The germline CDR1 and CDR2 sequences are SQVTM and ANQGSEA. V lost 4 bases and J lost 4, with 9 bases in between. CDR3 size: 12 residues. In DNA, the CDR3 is TGCAGCGTTGGCGGGATCGCAGATACGCAGTATTTT. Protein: CSVGGIADTQYF.